One sample yielded the 16 T cell receptor beta chains listed below, sequenced in a study of immune evolution from preneoplasia to lung adenocarcinoma. Sequenced by immunoSEQ multiplex PCR; TCRdb stores in-frame clones only, minus some. Among around 20,000 clones, about 80% were seen once, and the ten largest hold 5.6%. The specimen sequenced was FFPE invasive lung adenocarcinoma tissue. The receptors come from a person aged 55-75 years with lung adenocarcinoma.

This clone was detected a few times. Written as DNA, the CDR3 is TGTGCCAGCAGTACGGGGGACATCGCCGAGACCCAGTACTTC. This encodes CASSTGDIAETQYF. The chain combines TRBV11-2 with TRBJ2-5; D is tentatively TRBD1 or TRBD2 (6 bases each). The CDR3 runs to 14 residues. V lost 6 bases and J 5 bases, leaving 16 bases between the germline ends. Looked up from germline, CDR1 is SGHAT and CDR2 is FQNNGV.

This clone occurred once. This chain uses TRBV7-2 with TRBJ2-3, with 8 positions matching TRBD2. Per germline, CDR1 SGHTA and CDR2 FQGNSA. V trimming: 5 bases; J trimming: 4 bases; junction bases outside the gene matches: 11. The CDR3 runs 16 residues. The DNA for the CDR3 is TGTGCCAGCAGCGCAGTAGGAGCGGGAGCGGCAGATACGCAGTATTTT. Encoded protein: CASSAVGAGAADTQYF.

The rearrangement uses TRBV10-3 and TRBJ2-1; 7 bases are shared with TRBD2. Per germline, CDR1 ENHRY and CDR2 SYGVKD. V trimming: 7 bases; J trimming: 6 bases; junction bases outside the gene matches: 6. This CDR3 is 13 amino acids long. The CDR3 region has the DNA TGTGCCATCATGGCGGGAGTCCTCAATGAGCAGTTCTTC. Amino acids: CAIMAGVLNEQFF.

This sequence joins TRBV2 and TRBJ1-5; possible D gene TRBD1, 6 bases. Germline V CDR1 and CDR2: SNHLY, FYNNEI. The CDR3 sequence is 16 residues long. Trimming pared 7 bases from V and 6 bases from J, leaving 22 bases between. CDR3 in amino acids: CASTSTLGGGFQPQHF. The DNA for the CDR3 is TGTGCCAGCACCTCGACCCTGGGGGGCGGATTTCAGCCCCAGCATTTT. The whole variable domain, filled in from reference TRBV2 and TRBJ1-5, reads EPEVTQTPSHQVTQMGQEVILRCVPISNHLYFYWYRQILGQKVEFLVSFYNNEISEKSEIFDDQFSVERPDGSNFTLKIRSTKLEDSAMYFCASTSTLGGGFQPQHFGDGTRLSIL.

The gene calls are TRBV4-1 and TRBJ2-2, with 8 nucleotides matching TRBD1. CDR1 and CDR2 (germline): MGHRA, YSYEKL. CDR3 length equals 17 residues. The V segment lost 1 base and the J segment 7 bases; nucleotides outside the gene matches: 11. CDR3: CASSQGGRTGFHGELFF. For the CDR3, the DNA is TGCGCCAGCAGCCAAGGGGGAAGGACAGGGTTTCACGGGGAGCTGTTTTTT.

The chain recombines TRBV23-1 with TRBJ1-4; 8 bases are a match to TRBD1. TRBV23-1 is recorded as an ORF, its role being uncertain. This CDR3 is built from 16 residues. The V segment lost 6 bases and the J segment 5 bases; nucleotides outside the gene matches: 11. The CDR3 region is CASSETGAVTNEKLFF. The CDR3 DNA is TGCGCCAGCAGCGAGACAGGGGCAGTCACCAATGAAAAACTGTTTTTT.

In this sample, this clone turned up once. This rearrangement joins TRBV6-1 to TRBJ1-5; D unresolved. This CDR3 comprises 15 residues. Germline V lookup: CDR1 MNHNS, CDR2 SASEGT. With 5 bases removed from V and 2 bases from J, the gap between germline ends came to 13 bases. The CDR3 here is CASSITVGGNQPQHF. CDR3 in DNA: TGTGCCAGCAGTATCACGGTTGGGGGCAATCAGCCCCAGCATTTT.

V is TRBV30 and J is TRBJ2-1, with 13 positions matching TRBD2. CDR1 and CDR2 from the germline V gene are GTSNPN and SVGIG (reference sequence). The CDR3 is 14 amino acids. The junction had 5 bases not matched to a gene; V was cut back by 8 bases and J by 4 bases. CDR3 DNA sequence: TGTGCCATCGGACTAGCGGGAGATTACAATGAGCAGTTCTTC. Its translation: CAIGLAGDYNEQFF.

The chain is built from TRBV7-2 and TRBJ2-2, with unresolved D. The CDR3 spans 15 residues. With 6 bases removed from V and 7 bases from J, the gap between germline ends came to 18 bases. Germline V gene lookup returns CDR1 SGHTA and CDR2 FQGNSA. The CDR3 sequence is CASSPRATKNGELFF. CDR3 coding DNA: TGTGCCAGCAGTCCCCGGGCCACTAAAAACGGGGAGCTGTTTTTT.

The genes are TRBV5-1 and TRBJ1-1; no clear D gene. Looked up from germline, CDR1 is SGHRS and CDR2 is YFSETQ. The CDR3 is 14 amino acids. Trimming took 1 base from V and 1 from J, leaving 8 bases between them. The CDR3 DNA follows: TGCGCCAGCAGCTTGTGGCCCGCGAACACTGAAGCTTTCTTT. Protein product: CASSLWPANTEAFF.

The V call is TRBV28, the J call TRBJ1-2; a possible D gene is TRBD1 (5 bases). The CDR3 consists of 17 residues. Looked up from germline, CDR1 is MDHEN and CDR2 is SYDVKM. Trimming cost V 2 bases and J 3 bases, with 19 bases left between them. The CDR3 loop reads CASSLDPAGLTDYGYTF. CDR3 sequence (DNA): TGTGCCAGCAGTTTAGATCCGGCAGGGTTGACGGACTATGGCTACACCTTC.

This clone has a handful of counts. The chain joins TRBV6-5 to TRBJ2-7; tentative D call: TRBD1 (7 bases). The V and J ends lost 5 bases and 6 bases respectively, with 17 bases between them. The germline CDR1 and CDR2 sequences are MNHEY and SVGAGI. CDR3 length: 14 residues. For the CDR3, the DNA is TGTGCCAGCAGTCGCGGGACGACAGGGCGCGAGCAGTACTTC. Translated: CASSRGTTGREQYF.

The chain links TRBV10-3 to TRBJ1-5, with TRBD1 as a possible D gene (5 bases). Trimming stripped 1 base from V and 3 bases from J, with 7 bases between. Germline V gives CDR1 ENHRY, CDR2 SYGVKD. This CDR3 region has 14 residues. CDR3 residues: CAISELGDNQPQHF. In nucleotides, the CDR3 is TGTGCCATCAGTGAGTTGGGGGACAATCAGCCCCAGCATTTT.

This chain links TRBV14 with TRBJ1-1; TRBD1 matches at 7 bases. Trimming at V came to 1 base and at J to 4 bases, leaving 6 bases not matched to a gene. CDR1 and CDR2 from the germline V gene are SGHDN and FVKESK. CDR3 size: 15 residues. This chain's CDR3 is CASSQGPGTATEAFF. In nucleotides, the CDR3 is TGTGCCAGCAGCCAAGGGCCTGGGACAGCCACTGAAGCTTTCTTT.

This clone was seen only a few times. The chain combines TRBV9 with TRBJ1-5; 7 bases fit TRBD1. V was pared by 4 bases and J by 4 bases, with 5 bases of the junction left unmatched. The CDR3 length is 14 residues. Germline CDR1 reads SGDLS; CDR2 reads YYNGEE. CDR3 bases: TGTGCCAGCAGCACAGGGGCTCAAAATCAGCCCCAGCATTTT. Its protein product is CASSTGAQNQPQHF.

As for this clone: Other DNA sequences in this sample translate to the same CDR3. The chain uses TRBV6-6 and TRBJ2-7; 7 bases are shared with TRBD1. Looked up from germline, CDR1 is MNHNY and CDR2 is SVGAGI (reference sequence). The CDR3 is 14 residues long. The junction had 6 bases not matched to a gene; V was cut back by 5 bases and J by 2 bases. DNA of the CDR3: TGTGCCAGCAGTGGTACAGGGGTAACCTACGAGCAGTACTTC. Translated: CASSGTGVTYEQYF.